Below, 10 T cell receptor beta chains from the same sample are listed, as sequenced in a study of blood T cell repertoires in COVID-19. Some clones are missing from TCRdb's copy, which holds only in-frame ones; the method was immunoSEQ multiplex PCR. The table lists about 370,000 clones, around 90% of them singletons. The sample was peripheral blood. The receptors come from a man between 18 and 35 years old with active or convalescent COVID-19.

J is TRBJ2-2 and V is TRBV9, with 8 bases that match TRBD2. CDR3 length: 15 amino acids. In germline, CDR1 is SGDLS, CDR2 YYNGEE. J gave up 5 bases and V 0 bases, and 3 bases lay outside the gene matches. CDR3 residues: CASSVGRGATGELFF. The CDR3 coding sequence is TGTGCCAGCAGCGTAGGGCGGGGGGCGACCGGGGAGCTGTTTTTT.

This chain uses TRBV2 with TRBJ1-5, with D possibly matching TRBD1 (5 bases). Trimming removed 7 bases at V and 4 bases at J, with 17 bases between. The length of the CDR3 is 15 residues. In germline, CDR1 is SNHLY, CDR2 FYNNEI. DNA of the CDR3: TGTGCCAGCACTCAAGGCGGTCAGGGAAATCAGCCCCAGCATTTT. This translates into CASTQGGQGNQPQHF.

The J gene is TRBJ1-3, the V gene TRBV4-1; perhaps TRBD1 as D (5 bases). The V gene lost 7 bases and the J gene lost 0 bases, with 13 bases spanning the gap. This CDR3 is built from 15 residues. CDR1 and CDR2 from the germline V gene are MGHRA and YSYEKL. The CDR3 DNA reads TGCGCCAGCAAGCACACGGGACTCTCTGGAAACACCATATATTTT. Amino acids: CASKHTGLSGNTIYF.

This clone was seen only a few times. CDR3 amino acids: CASRDRENSNQPQHF. The DNA of the CDR3 is TGCGCCAGTCGGGACAGGGAGAATAGCAATCAGCCCCAGCATTTT. The chain recombines TRBV4-1 with TRBJ1-5; 9 positions agree with TRBD1. Trimming cost V 9 bases and J 0 bases; bases outside gene matches: 6. Per the germline V gene, CDR1 is MGHRA and CDR2 is YSYEKL. The CDR3 extends over 15 amino acids.

The chain has TRBV18 and TRBJ2-1; D perhaps matches TRBD1 (6 bases). Trimming stripped 1 base from V and 2 bases from J, with 15 bases between. The CDR3 length is 17 residues. Germline V gene sequence: CDR1 KGHSH, CDR2 LQKENI. CDR3: CASSPQGRGPAYNEQFF. The CDR3 nucleotides read TGTGCCAGCTCACCACAGGGCAGGGGCCCGGCCTACAATGAGCAGTTCTTC.

The gene calls are TRBV2 and TRBJ1-1; TRBD1 aligns across 9 bases. The ends lost 1 base at V and 5 bases at J; junction bases unmatched: 5. The CDR3 has 15 amino acids. Germline V gives CDR1 SNHLY, CDR2 FYNNEI. The CDR3 sequence is CASSEVGTGRTEAFF. The CDR3 DNA follows: TGTGCCAGCAGTGAAGTGGGGACAGGGAGGACTGAAGCTTTCTTT.

The chain is built from TRBV5-1 and TRBJ2-7; weak D call: TRBD1 (6 bases). This CDR3 contains 16 residues. From germline, CDR1 is SGHRS and CDR2 YFSETQ. V was shortened by 6 bases and J by 0 bases, with 19 bases between the two germline ends. DNA of the CDR3: TGCGCCAGCACTCCTAACCCTGGACAGCTCTCCTACGAGCAGTACTTC. Translating gives CASTPNPGQLSYEQYF.

The chain combines TRBV25-1 with TRBJ1-4, with 8 bases aligning to TRBD1. The CDR3 has 12 amino acids. Germline CDR1 MGHDK, CDR2 SYGVNS. After removal of 8 bases from V and 16 bases from J, the junction contained 12 bases not matched to a gene. CDR3 DNA: TGTGCCAGCCATGGCCGACAGGGGCCGAGGTTTTTT. It translates to CASHGRQGPRFF.

The chain has TRBV24-1 and TRBJ2-3; 10 bases are a match to TRBD1. Germline V lookup: CDR1 KGHDR, CDR2 SFDVKD. The CDR3 spans 16 residues. V shed 4 bases and J 5 bases; nucleotides not matched to a gene: 8. The CDR3 spells CATSEAGQGNEDTQYF. CDR3 nucleotide sequence: TGTGCCACCAGTGAAGCGGGACAGGGGAATGAAGATACGCAGTATTTT.

The rearrangement joins TRBV28 to TRBJ1-3; 7 bases are shared with TRBD1. CDR1 and CDR2 from the germline V gene are MDHEN and SYDVKM. This CDR3 comprises 14 residues. The V and J ends lost 7 bases and 6 bases, in that order; junction bases with no gene match: 9. The CDR3 nucleotides read TGTGCCAGCACCACACCGGGACAGAAAAACACCATATATTTT. It translates to CASTTPGQKNTIYF.